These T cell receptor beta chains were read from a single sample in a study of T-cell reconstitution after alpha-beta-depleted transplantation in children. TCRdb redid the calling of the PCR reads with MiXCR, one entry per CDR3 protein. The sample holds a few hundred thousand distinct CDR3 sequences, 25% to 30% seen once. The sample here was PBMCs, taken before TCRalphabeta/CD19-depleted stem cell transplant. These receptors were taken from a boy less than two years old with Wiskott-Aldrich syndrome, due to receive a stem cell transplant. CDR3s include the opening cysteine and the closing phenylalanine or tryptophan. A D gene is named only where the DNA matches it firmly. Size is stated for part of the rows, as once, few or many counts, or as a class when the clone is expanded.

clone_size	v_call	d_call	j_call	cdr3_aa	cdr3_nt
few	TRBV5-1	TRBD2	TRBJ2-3	CASSLGGTRADTQYF	TGCGCCAGCAGCTTGGGCGGGACTAGAGCGGATACGCAGTATTTT
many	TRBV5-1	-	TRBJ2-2	CASSLGGSNTGELFF	TGCGCCAGCAGCTTGGGTGGTTCGAACACCGGGGAGCTGTTTTTT
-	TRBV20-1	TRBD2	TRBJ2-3	CSATAGGSPTDTQYF	TGCAGTGCTACTGCCGGCGGGAGCCCCACAGATACGCAGTATTTT
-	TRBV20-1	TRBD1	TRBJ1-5	CSASTGTGGFQPQHF	TGCAGTGCTTCGACCGGGACAGGGGGCTTCCAGCCCCAGCATTTT
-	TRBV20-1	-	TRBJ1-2	CSARGSRWGSTYGYTF	TGCAGTGCTAGGGGCAGCAGGTGGGGCTCTACCTATGGCTACACCTTC
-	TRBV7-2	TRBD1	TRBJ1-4	CASSQGGADEKLFF	TGTGCCAGCAGTCAGGGGGGGGCCGATGAAAAACTGTTTTTT
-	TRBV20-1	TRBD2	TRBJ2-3	CSARDLGGSRATDTQYF	TGCAGTGCTAGAGATCTCGGCGGGAGCAGAGCCACAGATACGCAGTATTTT
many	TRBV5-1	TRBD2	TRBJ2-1	CASSLVSGRSYNEQFF	TGCGCCAGCAGCTTGGTTAGCGGGAGGTCGTACAATGAGCAGTTCTTC
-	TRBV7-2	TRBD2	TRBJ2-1	CASSLLAGVRDEQFF	TGTGCCAGCAGCTTACTAGCGGGAGTTAGGGATGAGCAGTTCTTC
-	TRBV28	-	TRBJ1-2	CASSFSDYGYTF	TGTGCCAGCAGTTTTTCCGACTATGGCTACACCTTC
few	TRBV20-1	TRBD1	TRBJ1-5	CSARDWTGSLNQPQHF	TGCAGTGCTAGAGATTGGACAGGGTCACTTAATCAGCCCCAGCATTTT
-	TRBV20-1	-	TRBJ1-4	CSARDWVINEKLFF	TGCAGTGCTAGAGATTGGGTGATTAATGAAAAACTGTTTTTT
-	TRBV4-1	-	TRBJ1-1	CASSQIEGVRTEAFF	TGCGCCAGCAGCCAAATAGAAGGGGTCAGGACTGAAGCTTTCTTT
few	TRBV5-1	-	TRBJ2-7	CASSFVPGLLQGGSKYF	TGCGCCAGCAGCTTCGTTCCGGGGTTATTACAGGGAGGATCTAAGTACTTC
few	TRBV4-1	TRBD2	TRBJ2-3	CASSQAGLAGVTQYF	TGCGCCAGCAGCCAAGCTGGGCTAGCGGGAGTAACGCAGTATTTT
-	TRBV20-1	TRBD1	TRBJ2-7	CSARAGTGVSYEQYF	TGCAGTGCTAGGGCCGGGACAGGGGTCTCCTACGAGCAGTACTTC
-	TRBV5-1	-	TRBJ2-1	CASSLQPGGWSNEQFF	TGCGCCAGCAGCCTACAACCAGGGGGGTGGTCAAATGAGCAGTTCTTC
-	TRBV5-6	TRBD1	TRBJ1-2	CASSLRDRQNYGYTF	TGTGCCAGCAGCCTCCGGGACAGACAGAACTATGGCTACACCTTC